This T cell receptor beta chain appears in the sequencing data of a study of blood T cell repertoires in COVID-19. Study-wide background: The cDNA or gDNA used as material had been derived from T cells, B-cell-depleted T cells, or PBMCs.

Only in-frame clones appear in the TCRdb table, and some are missing; sequencing was by immunoSEQ multiplex PCR. The data show 250,000 or so clones, roughly 85% seen once. The CDR3 is 14 residues long. The V and J ends lost 4 bases and 2 bases, in that order; junction bases with no gene match: 1. Germline CDR1 reads ENHRY; CDR2 reads SYGVKD. Residents of approximately 25 US areas, aged about 18 to 89 years, made up the participants. The V and J genes are TRBV10-3 and TRBJ2-2; the match to TRBD1 covers 7 bases. This TCR was sampled from a man aged 25 to 40 who had recovered from COVID-19. Sample: PBMCs or T cells enriched from blood (not recorded which). The DNA of the CDR3 is TGTGCCATCAGTGGACAGGGTAACACCGGGGAGCTGTTTTTT. It translates to CAISGQGNTGELFF.